Listed below are T cell receptor beta chains from one sample, sequenced in a study of T cells after posttransplantation cyclophosphamide. This table comes from immunoSEQ multiplex PCR, and its TCRdb copy is limited to in-frame clones, with some not included. The repertoire yields some 40,000 clones, none seen only once; the top ten contain roughly 2.5%. The sequenced sample consisted of PBMCs. Receptors were obtained from a man over 45 in good health, CMV-negative, and a related stem cell transplant donor. The CDR3 runs from the conserved cysteine through the conserved F or W. D genes are given only for firm matches. Clone size is not always given. Where it is, it says once, few, many or a class for expanded clones.

v_call	clone_size	j_call	d_call	cdr3_aa	cdr3_nt
TRBV11-2	many	TRBJ1-1	-	CASSPGVNTEAFF	TGTGCCAGCAGCCCCGGGGTGAACACTGAAGCTTTCTTT
TRBV5-5	many	TRBJ1-2	-	CASSLQGNYGYTF	TGTGCCAGCAGCTTACAGGGTAACTATGGCTACACCTTC
TRBV7-9	many	TRBJ1-2	TRBD1	CASSFGQGARYGYTF	TGTGCCAGCAGCTTCGGACAGGGAGCTCGCTATGGCTACACCTTC
TRBV10-2	many	TRBJ2-5	-	CASVGRTVETQYF	TGCGCCAGCGTAGGGCGGACTGTAGAGACCCAGTACTTC
TRBV9	many	TRBJ2-6	-	CASSVGAGAGANVLTF	TGTGCCAGCAGCGTAGGGGCAGGGGCTGGGGCCAACGTCCTGACTTTC
TRBV27	-	TRBJ2-1	-	CASSSPHGGSGWNEQFF	TGTGCCAGCAGTTCCCCTCATGGGGGGAGTGGGTGGAATGAGCAGTTCTTC
TRBV27	many	TRBJ1-5	-	CASSTYGVNQPQHF	TGTGCCAGCAGCACATACGGGGTCAATCAGCCCCAGCATTTT
TRBV29-1	many	TRBJ1-1	TRBD1	CSASGQGGTEAFF	TGCAGCGCCTCAGGGCAGGGGGGCACTGAAGCTTTCTTT
TRBV2	few	TRBJ2-5	-	CASRQTSEETQYF	TGTGCCAGCAGGCAAACTAGTGAAGAGACCCAGTACTTC
TRBV28	many	TRBJ1-5	TRBD1	CASSLTGTGGSQPQHF	TGTGCCAGCAGTTTAACCGGGACAGGGGGCTCCCAGCCCCAGCATTTT
TRBV27	few	TRBJ2-7	-	CASSLIAGYEQYF	TGTGCCAGCAGTTTGATAGCAGGGTACGAGCAGTACTTC
TRBV7-8	-	TRBJ1-5	TRBD1	CASSVLGDRALRLQPQHF	TGTGCCAGCAGCGTATTAGGGGACAGGGCACTGCGTCTTCAGCCCCAGCATTTT
TRBV4-2	many	TRBJ1-2	-	CASSQDEVRGYTF	TGTGCCAGCAGCCAAGATGAGGTTCGTGGCTACACCTTC
TRBV29-1	many	TRBJ2-6	-	CSVVVGQGRANVLTF	TGCAGCGTTGTCGTTGGCCAGGGTAGGGCCAACGTCCTGACTTTC
TRBV11-1	few	TRBJ2-1	TRBD2	CASSPRGRGGKNEQFF	TGTGCCAGCAGCCCGCGGGGACGGGGGGGAAAAAATGAGCAGTTCTTC
TRBV7-9	many	TRBJ2-5	TRBD1	CASSTGQALLETQYF	TGTGCCAGCAGCACCGGACAGGCCCTACTAGAGACCCAGTACTTC
TRBV2	many	TRBJ2-1	-	CASTLSPPNEQFF	TGTGCCAGCACCCTATCCCCCCCGAATGAGCAGTTCTTC
TRBV7-6	many	TRBJ2-1	TRBD2	CASSGSGRSYNEQFF	TGTGCCAGCAGCGGGAGCGGGAGGTCCTACAATGAGCAGTTCTTC
TRBV7-9	many	TRBJ2-2	TRBD1	CARDRASTGELFF	TGTGCCAGGGACAGGGCCTCTACCGGGGAGCTGTTTTTT
TRBV9	many	TRBJ2-1	-	CASSDGSMGSSYNEQFF	TGTGCCAGCAGCGACGGATCGATGGGGAGCTCCTACAATGAGCAGTTCTTC
TRBV5-8	many	TRBJ1-1	-	CASSLAAGTGMNTEAFF	TGTGCCAGCAGCTTGGCTGCCGGTACAGGAATGAACACTGAAGCTTTCTTT
TRBV5-1	many	TRBJ2-3	-	CASSSQGNRGTDTQYF	TGCGCCAGCAGCTCACAGGGGAATCGGGGGACAGATACGCAGTATTTT
TRBV6-1	-	TRBJ2-5	-	CASSEGLWGRPTQETQYF	TGTGCCAGCAGTGAAGGGTTGTGGGGGCGCCCCACCCAAGAGACCCAGTACTTC
TRBV2	many	TRBJ2-3	-	CASSSRGNTDTQYF	TGTGCCAGCAGTAGCAGGGGAAACACAGATACGCAGTATTTT
TRBV27	many	TRBJ2-1	TRBD1	CASRRTGALSDEQFF	TGTGCCAGCAGGAGGACAGGGGCCCTCTCGGATGAGCAGTTCTTC
TRBV5-1	many	TRBJ2-1	TRBD1	CASSLETGGGGYNEQFF	TGCGCCAGCAGCTTGGAGACAGGGGGTGGGGGCTACAATGAGCAGTTCTTC
TRBV6-1	many	TRBJ2-2	TRBD1	CASSRQGGHTGELFF	TGTGCCAGCAGCCGACAGGGGGGGCACACCGGGGAGCTGTTTTTT
TRBV5-4	many	TRBJ2-7	TRBD2	CASSFGGGPYEQYF	TGTGCCAGCAGCTTCGGGGGAGGGCCCTACGAGCAGTACTTC
TRBV7-2	many	TRBJ2-3	-	CASSPLESTDTQYF	TGTGCCAGCAGCCCCCTAGAGAGCACAGATACGCAGTATTTT
TRBV15	many	TRBJ2-7	-	CATSSGQRDEQYF	TGTGCCACCAGCAGCGGCCAGAGGGACGAGCAGTACTTC
TRBV11-3	many	TRBJ2-1	TRBD2	CASSFRAGTSGFNEQFF	TGTGCCAGCAGCTTTAGAGCCGGGACTAGCGGCTTCAATGAGCAGTTCTTC
TRBV14	-	TRBJ2-1	TRBD2	CASSQESGTGLLAGGQNEQFF	TGTGCCAGCAGCCAAGAATCAGGGACAGGACTACTAGCGGGAGGGCAGAATGAGCAGTTCTTC
TRBV2	many	TRBJ1-1	TRBD1	CASWTGLVNTEAFF	TGTGCCAGCTGGACAGGTTTGGTGAACACTGAAGCTTTCTTT
TRBV25-1	many	TRBJ1-6	-	CASSWPGYNSPLHF	TGTGCCAGCAGTTGGCCAGGGTATAATTCACCCCTCCACTTT
TRBV4-2	many	TRBJ2-1	-	CASTQRLLGDEQFF	TGTGCCAGCACTCAGCGGCTCCTTGGGGATGAGCAGTTCTTC
TRBV5-1	-	TRBJ1-5	-	CASSLDGGGQPQHF	TGCGCCAGCAGCTTGGACGGAGGTGGTCAGCCCCAGCATTTT
TRBV30	many	TRBJ2-7	TRBD2	CAWGRGAGGYEQYF	TGTGCCTGGGGGCGGGGGGCCGGAGGATACGAGCAGTACTTC
TRBV18	many	TRBJ1-1	-	CASSQGLFGQGASNTEAFF	TGTGCCAGCTCACAGGGCTTGTTCGGACAAGGAGCTTCGAACACTGAAGCTTTCTTT
TRBV5-6	many	TRBJ2-5	TRBD1	CASSLENYRGLGQETQYF	TGTGCCAGCAGCTTGGAGAACTACAGGGGGCTTGGGCAAGAGACCCAGTACTTC
TRBV19	many	TRBJ1-5	-	CASSLASISNQPQHF	TGTGCCAGTAGCTTGGCCAGTATTAGCAATCAGCCCCAGCATTTT
TRBV19	many	TRBJ2-3	-	CASSTPSGGTDTQYF	TGTGCCAGTAGTACCCCCTCCGGGGGCACAGATACGCAGTATTTT
TRBV7-9	many	TRBJ2-3	TRBD2	CASSFPPGLAGPSTDTQYF	TGTGCCAGCAGCTTCCCCCCCGGCCTAGCGGGGCCTAGCACAGATACGCAGTATTTT
TRBV6-4	many	TRBJ1-4	TRBD1	CASRKYGTANEKLFF	TGTGCCAGCAGGAAATACGGGACAGCTAATGAAAAACTGTTTTTT
TRBV4-3	many	TRBJ1-4	TRBD1	CASSIGQGRDEKLFF	TGCGCCAGCAGCATAGGACAGGGGCGGGATGAAAAACTGTTTTTT
TRBV10-2	many	TRBJ2-7	TRBD2	CASSTREGLEEQYF	TGCGCCAGCAGTACCCGGGAGGGCCTAGAGGAGCAGTACTTC
TRBV7-9	many	TRBJ2-7	TRBD1	CASSPTTGFGEQYF	TGTGCCAGCAGCCCGACGACAGGGTTCGGCGAGCAGTACTTC
TRBV6-6	many	TRBJ2-1	TRBD2	CASHGGRARENEQFF	TGTGCCAGCCATGGCGGGAGGGCCCGGGAAAATGAGCAGTTCTTC
TRBV28	many	TRBJ1-1	-	CASSFPYQAVTEAFF	TGTGCCAGCAGTTTTCCCTACCAAGCCGTCACTGAAGCTTTCTTT
TRBV19	-	TRBJ1-2	TRBD1	CASRAGQGAWGYTF	TGTGCCAGTAGAGCCGGACAGGGGGCTTGGGGCTACACCTTC
TRBV13	many	TRBJ1-2	-	CASSLGRGGGYTF	TGTGCCAGCAGCTTAGGAAGGGGCGGCGGCTACACCTTC